This T cell receptor beta chain stems from a study of CD8 T cells in ankylosing spondylitis. There are many counts of this clonotype. Its antigen remains unidentified. Quantitative 5'-RACE with molecular barcodes generated TCR beta libraries. TCRdb used MiXCR to reprocess the 5' RACE reads, holding one entry per CDR3 protein. The repertoire holds about 140,000 distinct CDR3 sequences, with around 7.9% as singletons. General observations from the study: Some of these motif variants have turned up before, in reports on reactive arthritis synovial fluid and blood. In ankylosing spondylitis patients, matched synovial fluid reportedly showed significant enrichment of disease-linked clones.

The junction had 5 bases not matched to a gene; V was cut back by 5 bases and J by 6 bases. Germline V gene sequence: CDR1 DFQATT, CDR2 SNEGSKA (reference sequence). The CDR3 length is 13 residues. The chain carries TRBV20-1 and TRBJ1-4; the match to TRBD1 covers 8 bases. This clonotype originated in a female donor with ankylosing spondylitis or in good health (not recorded which). Sample: blood, either unsorted or a sorted T cell fraction (not recorded which). The chain's CDR3 is CSAQQGVDEKLFF. Written as DNA, the CDR3 is TGCAGTGCTCAACAGGGGGTGGATGAAAAACTGTTTTTT.